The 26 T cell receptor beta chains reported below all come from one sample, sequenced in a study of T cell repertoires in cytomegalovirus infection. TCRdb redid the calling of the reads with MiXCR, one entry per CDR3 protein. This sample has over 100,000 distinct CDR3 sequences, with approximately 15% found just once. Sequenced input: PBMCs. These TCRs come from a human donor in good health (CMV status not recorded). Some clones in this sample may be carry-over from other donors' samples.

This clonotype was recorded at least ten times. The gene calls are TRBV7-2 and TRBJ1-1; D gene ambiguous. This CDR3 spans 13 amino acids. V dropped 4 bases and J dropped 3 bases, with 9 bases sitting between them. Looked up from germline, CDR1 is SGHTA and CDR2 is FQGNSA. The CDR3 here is CASSYKIYTEAFF. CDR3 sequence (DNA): TGTGCCAGCAGCTATAAGATTTACACTGAAGCTTTCTTT.

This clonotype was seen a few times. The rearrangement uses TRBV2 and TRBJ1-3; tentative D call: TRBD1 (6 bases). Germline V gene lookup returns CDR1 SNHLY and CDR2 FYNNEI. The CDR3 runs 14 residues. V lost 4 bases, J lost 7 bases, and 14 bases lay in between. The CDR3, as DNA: TGTGCCAGCAGTGCCAGGACAGCTCCCAACACCATATATTTT. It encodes CASSARTAPNTIYF.

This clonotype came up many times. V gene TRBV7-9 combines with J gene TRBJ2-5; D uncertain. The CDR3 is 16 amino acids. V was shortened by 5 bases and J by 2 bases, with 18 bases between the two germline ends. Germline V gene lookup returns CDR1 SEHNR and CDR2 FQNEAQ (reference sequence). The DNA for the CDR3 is TGTGCCAGCAGCCTTCCTGCGAGGACCGGACAAGAGACCCAGTACTTC. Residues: CASSLPARTGQETQYF.

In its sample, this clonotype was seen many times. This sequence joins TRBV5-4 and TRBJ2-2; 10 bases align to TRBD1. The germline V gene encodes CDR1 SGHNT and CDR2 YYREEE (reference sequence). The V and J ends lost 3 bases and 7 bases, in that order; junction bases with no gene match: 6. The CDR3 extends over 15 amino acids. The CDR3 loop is CASSWGTGDGGELFF. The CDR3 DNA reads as TGTGCCAGCAGCTGGGGGACAGGGGACGGCGGGGAGCTGTTTTTT. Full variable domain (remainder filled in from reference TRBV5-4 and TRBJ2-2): ETGVTQSPTHLIKTRGQQVTLRCSSQSGHNTVSWYQQALGQGPQFIFQYYREEENGRGNFPPRFSGLQFPNYSSELNVNALELDDSALYLCASSWGTGDGGELFFGEGSRLTVL.

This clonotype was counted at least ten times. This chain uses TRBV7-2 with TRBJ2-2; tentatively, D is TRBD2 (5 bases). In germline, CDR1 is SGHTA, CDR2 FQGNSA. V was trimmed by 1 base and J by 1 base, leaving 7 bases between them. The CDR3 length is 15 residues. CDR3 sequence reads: CASSLGRGNTGELFF. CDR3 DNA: TGTGCCAGCAGCTTAGGTCGGGGGAACACCGGGGAGCTGTTTTTT.

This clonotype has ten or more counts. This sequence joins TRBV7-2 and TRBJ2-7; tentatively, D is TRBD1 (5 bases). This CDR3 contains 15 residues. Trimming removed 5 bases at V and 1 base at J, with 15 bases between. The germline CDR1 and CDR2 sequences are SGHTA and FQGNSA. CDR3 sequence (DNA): TGTGCCAGCAGCCCCACTCTAGGGGTGTCCTACGAGCAGTACTTC. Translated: CASSPTLGVSYEQYF. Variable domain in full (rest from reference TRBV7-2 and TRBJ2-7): GAGVSQSPSNKVTEKGKDVELRCDPISGHTALYWYRQSLGQGLEFLIYFQGNSAPDKSGLPSDRFSAERTGGSVSTLTIQRTQQEDSAVYLCASSPTLGVSYEQYFGPGTRLTVT.

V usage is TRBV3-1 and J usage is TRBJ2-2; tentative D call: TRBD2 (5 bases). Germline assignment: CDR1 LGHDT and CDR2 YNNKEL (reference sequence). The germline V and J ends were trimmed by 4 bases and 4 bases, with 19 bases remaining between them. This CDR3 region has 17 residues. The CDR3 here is CASSRRKSGGGTGELFF. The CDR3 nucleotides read TGTGCCAGCAGCCGACGCAAGTCCGGTGGAGGCACCGGGGAGCTGTTTTTT.

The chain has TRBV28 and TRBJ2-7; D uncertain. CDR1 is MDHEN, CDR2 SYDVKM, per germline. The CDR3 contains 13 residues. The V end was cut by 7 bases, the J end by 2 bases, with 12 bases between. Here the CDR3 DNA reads TGTGCCAGCAAAGGACCCAACCCCTACGAGCAGTACTTC. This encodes CASKGPNPYEQYF. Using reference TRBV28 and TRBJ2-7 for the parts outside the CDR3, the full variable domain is DVKVTQSSRYLVKRTGEKVFLECVQDMDHENMFWYRQDPGLGLRLIYFSYDVKMKEKGDIPEGYSVSREKKERFSLILESASTNQTSMYLCASKGPNPYEQYFGPGTRLTVT.

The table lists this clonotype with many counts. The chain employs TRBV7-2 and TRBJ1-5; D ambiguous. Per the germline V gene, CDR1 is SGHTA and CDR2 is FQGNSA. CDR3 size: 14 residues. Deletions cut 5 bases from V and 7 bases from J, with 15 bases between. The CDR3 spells CASSPDPRAQPQHF. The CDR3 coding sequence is TGTGCCAGCAGCCCCGACCCCCGAGCGCAGCCCCAGCATTTT.

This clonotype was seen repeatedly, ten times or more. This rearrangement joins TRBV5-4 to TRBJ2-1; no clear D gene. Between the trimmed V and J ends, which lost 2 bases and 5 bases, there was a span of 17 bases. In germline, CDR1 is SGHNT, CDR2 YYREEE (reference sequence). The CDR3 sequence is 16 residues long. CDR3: CASSFQELWPNNEQFF. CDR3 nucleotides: TGTGCCAGCAGCTTTCAGGAACTCTGGCCTAACAATGAGCAGTTCTTC.

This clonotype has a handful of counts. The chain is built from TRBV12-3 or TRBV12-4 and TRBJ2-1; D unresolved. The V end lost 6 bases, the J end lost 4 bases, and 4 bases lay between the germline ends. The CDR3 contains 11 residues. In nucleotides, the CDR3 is TGTGCCAGCAGGGATTACAATGAGCAGTTCTTC. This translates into CASRDYNEQFF.

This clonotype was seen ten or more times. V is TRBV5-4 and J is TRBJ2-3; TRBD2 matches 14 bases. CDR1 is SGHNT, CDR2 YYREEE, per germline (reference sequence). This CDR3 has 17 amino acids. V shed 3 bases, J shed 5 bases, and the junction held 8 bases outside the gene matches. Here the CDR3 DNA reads TGTGCCAGCAGCTCATCCGGGACTAGCGGGGGTGGAGATACGCAGTATTTT. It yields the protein CASSSSGTSGGGDTQYF. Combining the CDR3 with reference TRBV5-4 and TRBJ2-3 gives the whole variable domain ETGVTQSPTHLIKTRGQQVTLRCSSQSGHNTVSWYQQALGQGPQFIFQYYREEENGRGNFPPRFSGLQFPNYSSELNVNALELDDSALYLCASSSSGTSGGGDTQYFGPGTRLTVL.

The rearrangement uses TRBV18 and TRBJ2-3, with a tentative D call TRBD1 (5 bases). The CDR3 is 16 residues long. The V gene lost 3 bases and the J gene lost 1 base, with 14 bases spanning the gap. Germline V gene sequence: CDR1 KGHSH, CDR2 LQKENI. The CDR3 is CASSPKAKGRTDTQYF. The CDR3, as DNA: TGTGCCAGCTCACCCAAGGCAAAGGGGCGCACAGATACGCAGTATTTT.

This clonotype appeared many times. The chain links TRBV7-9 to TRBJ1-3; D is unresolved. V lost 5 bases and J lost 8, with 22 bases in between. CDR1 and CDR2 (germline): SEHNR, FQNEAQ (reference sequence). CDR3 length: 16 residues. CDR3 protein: CASSPRPDGRFYTIYF. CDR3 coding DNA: TGTGCCAGCAGCCCACGCCCGGACGGCCGATTCTACACCATATATTTT.

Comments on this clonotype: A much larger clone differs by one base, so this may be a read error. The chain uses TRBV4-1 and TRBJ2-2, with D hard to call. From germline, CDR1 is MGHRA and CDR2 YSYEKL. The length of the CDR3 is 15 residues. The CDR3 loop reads CAISQVGQDTGELFF. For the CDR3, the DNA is TGCGCCATCAGCCAAGTAGGGCAGGACACCGGGGAGCTGTTTTTT.

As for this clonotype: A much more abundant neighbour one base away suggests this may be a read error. The CDR3 region is CASSLGGASYERYF. In nucleotides, the CDR3 is TGTGCCAGCAGCTTGGGGGGCGCCTCCTACGAGCGGTACTTC. V usage is TRBV7-2 and J usage is TRBJ2-7; either TRBD1 or TRBD2 may supply D (6 bases each). The CDR3 has 14 amino acids. Germline CDR1 is SGHTA and CDR2 is FQGNSA.

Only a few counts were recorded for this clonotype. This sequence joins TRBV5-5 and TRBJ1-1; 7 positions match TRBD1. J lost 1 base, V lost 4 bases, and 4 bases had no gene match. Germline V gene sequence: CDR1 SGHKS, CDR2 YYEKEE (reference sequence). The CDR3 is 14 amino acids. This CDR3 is CASSAQGQNTEAFF. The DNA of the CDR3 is TGTGCCAGCAGCGCACAGGGGCAGAACACTGAAGCTTTCTTT.

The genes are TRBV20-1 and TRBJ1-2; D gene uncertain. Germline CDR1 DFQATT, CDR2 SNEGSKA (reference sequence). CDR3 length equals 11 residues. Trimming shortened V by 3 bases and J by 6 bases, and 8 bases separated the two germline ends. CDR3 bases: TGCAGTGCTAGTTACAACGATGGCTACACCTTC. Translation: CSASYNDGYTF.

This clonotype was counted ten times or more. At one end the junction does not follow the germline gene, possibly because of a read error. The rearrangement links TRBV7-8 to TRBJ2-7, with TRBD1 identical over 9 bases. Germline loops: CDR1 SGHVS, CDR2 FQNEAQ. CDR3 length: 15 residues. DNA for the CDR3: TGTGCCAGCAGCTTATGGGGACAGGGCTCCTCCGAGCAGTACTTC. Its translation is CASSLWGQGSSEQYF.

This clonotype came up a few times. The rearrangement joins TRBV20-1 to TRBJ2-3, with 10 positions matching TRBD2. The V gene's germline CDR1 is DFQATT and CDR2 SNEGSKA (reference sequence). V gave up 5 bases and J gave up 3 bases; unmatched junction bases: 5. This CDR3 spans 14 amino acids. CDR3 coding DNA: TGCAGTGCTGATCTAGCGGGGGCGACAGATACGCAGTATTTT. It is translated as CSADLAGATDTQYF.

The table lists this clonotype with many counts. In nucleotides, the CDR3 is TGTGCCAGCAGTAAGAGAGGGCTCCAGTACACTGAAGCTTTCTTT. Amino acids: CASSKRGLQYTEAFF. The chain joins TRBV7-2 to TRBJ1-1; D is uncertain. CDR1 and CDR2 from the germline V gene are SGHTA and FQGNSA. This CDR3 comprises 15 residues. V was clipped by 6 bases and J by 3 bases, with 17 bases between them.

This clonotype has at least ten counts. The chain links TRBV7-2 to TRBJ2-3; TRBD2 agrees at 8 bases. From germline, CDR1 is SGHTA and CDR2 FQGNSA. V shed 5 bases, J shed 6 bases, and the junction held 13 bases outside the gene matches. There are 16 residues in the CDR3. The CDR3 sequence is CASSRGGGTLEDTQYF. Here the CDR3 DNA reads TGTGCCAGCAGCCGGGGCGGGGGGACCCTTGAGGATACGCAGTATTTT.

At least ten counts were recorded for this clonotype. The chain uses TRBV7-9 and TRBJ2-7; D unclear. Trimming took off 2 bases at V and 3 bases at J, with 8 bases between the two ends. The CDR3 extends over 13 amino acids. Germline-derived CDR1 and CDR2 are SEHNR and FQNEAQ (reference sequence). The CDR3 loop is CASSLSPLYEQYF. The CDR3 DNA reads TGTGCCAGCAGCTTAAGTCCTCTCTACGAGCAGTACTTC.

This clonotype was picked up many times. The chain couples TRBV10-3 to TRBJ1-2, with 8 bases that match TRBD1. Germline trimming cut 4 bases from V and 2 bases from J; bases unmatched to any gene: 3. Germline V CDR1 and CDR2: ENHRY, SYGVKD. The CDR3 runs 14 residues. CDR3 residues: CAISGDRLNYGYTF. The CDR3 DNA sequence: TGTGCCATCAGTGGGGACAGGCTCAACTATGGCTACACCTTC.

DNA for the CDR3: TGTGCCAGCAGTTCGAGGGAGGAAGCTTTCTTT. Translating gives CASSSREEAFF. The chain links TRBV28 to TRBJ1-1, with D hard to call. The CDR3 contains 11 residues. Trimming took off 4 bases at V and 8 bases at J, with 8 bases between the two ends. Per the germline V gene, CDR1 is MDHEN and CDR2 is SYDVKM.

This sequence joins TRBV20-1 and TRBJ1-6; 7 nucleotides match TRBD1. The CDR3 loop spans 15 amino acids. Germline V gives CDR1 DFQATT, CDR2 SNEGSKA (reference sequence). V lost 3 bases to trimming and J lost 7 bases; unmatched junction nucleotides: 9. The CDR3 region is CSARTSGTANSPLHF. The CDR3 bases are TGCAGTGCTAGGACCTCCGGGACAGCGAATTCACCCCTCCACTTT.